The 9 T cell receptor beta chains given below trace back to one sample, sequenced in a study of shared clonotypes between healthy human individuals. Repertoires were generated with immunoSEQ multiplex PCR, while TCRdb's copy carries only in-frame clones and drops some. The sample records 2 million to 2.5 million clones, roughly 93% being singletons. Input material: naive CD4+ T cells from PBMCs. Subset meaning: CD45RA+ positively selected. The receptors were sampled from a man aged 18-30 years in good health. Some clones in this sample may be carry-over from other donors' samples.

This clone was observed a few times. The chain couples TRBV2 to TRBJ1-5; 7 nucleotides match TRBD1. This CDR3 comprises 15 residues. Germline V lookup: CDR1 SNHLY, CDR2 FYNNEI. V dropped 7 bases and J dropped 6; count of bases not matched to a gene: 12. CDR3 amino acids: CASMGQITFPQPQHF. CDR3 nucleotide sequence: TGTGCCAGCATGGGACAGATAACATTTCCTCAGCCCCAGCATTTT.

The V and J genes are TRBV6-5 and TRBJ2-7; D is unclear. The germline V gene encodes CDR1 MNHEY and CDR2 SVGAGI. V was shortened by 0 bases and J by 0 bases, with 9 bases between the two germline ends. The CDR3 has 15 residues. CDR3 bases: TGTGCCAGCAGTTACTCCAGACTGAGCTCCTACGAGCAGTACTTC. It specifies CASSYSRLSSYEQYF.

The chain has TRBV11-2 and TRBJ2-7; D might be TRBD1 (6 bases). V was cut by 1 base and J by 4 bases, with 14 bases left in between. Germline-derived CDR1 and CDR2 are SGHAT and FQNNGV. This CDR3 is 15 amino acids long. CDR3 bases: TGTGCCAGCAGCTTAGGGGCAGGGGCGGGTTACGAGCAGTACTTC. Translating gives CASSLGAGAGYEQYF. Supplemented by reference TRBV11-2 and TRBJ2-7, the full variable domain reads EAGVAQSPRYKIIEKRQSVAFWCNPISGHATLYWYQQILGQGPKLLIQFQNNGVVDDSQLPKDRFSAERLKGVDSTLKIQPAKLEDSAVYLCASSLGAGAGYEQYFGPGTRLTVT.

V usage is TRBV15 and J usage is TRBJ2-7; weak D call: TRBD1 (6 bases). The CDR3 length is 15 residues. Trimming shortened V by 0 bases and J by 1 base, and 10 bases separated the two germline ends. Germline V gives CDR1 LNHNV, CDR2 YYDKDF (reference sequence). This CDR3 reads CATSRETGLSYEQYF. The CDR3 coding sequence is TGTGCCACCAGCAGAGAGACAGGATTATCCTACGAGCAGTACTTC.

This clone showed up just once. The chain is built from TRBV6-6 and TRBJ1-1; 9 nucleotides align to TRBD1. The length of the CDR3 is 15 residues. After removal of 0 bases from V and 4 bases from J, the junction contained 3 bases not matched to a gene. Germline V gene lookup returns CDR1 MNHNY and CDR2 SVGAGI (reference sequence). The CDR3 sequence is CASSYSGTGITEAFF. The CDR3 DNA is TGTGCCAGCAGTTACTCGGGGACAGGGATCACTGAAGCTTTCTTT.

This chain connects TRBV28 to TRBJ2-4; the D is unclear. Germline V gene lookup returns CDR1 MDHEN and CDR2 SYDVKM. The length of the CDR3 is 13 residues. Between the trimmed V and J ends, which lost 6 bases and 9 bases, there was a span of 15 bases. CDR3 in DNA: TGTGCCAGCAGCTTGCAGCCGGGCCTCATTCAGTACTTC. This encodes CASSLQPGLIQYF.

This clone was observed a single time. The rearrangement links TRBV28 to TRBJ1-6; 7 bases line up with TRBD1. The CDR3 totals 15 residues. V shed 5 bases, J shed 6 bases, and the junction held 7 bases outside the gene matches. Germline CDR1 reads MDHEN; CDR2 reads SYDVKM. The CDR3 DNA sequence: TGTGCCAGCAGTCTCCGAGGGACAGCTAATTCACCCCTCCACTTT. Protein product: CASSLRGTANSPLHF.

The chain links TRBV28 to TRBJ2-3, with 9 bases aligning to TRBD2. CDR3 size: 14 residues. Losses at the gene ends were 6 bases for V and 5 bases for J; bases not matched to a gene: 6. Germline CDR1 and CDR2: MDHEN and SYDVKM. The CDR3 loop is CASRPGAGGDTQYF. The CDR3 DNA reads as TGTGCCAGCAGGCCGGGAGCGGGAGGAGATACGCAGTATTTT.

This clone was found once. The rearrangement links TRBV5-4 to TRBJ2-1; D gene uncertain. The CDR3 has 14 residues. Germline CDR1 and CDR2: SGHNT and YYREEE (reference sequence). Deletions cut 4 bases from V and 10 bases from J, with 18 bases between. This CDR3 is CASSTRDQHREQFF. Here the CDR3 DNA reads TGTGCCAGCAGCACTCGAGATCAGCACAGAGAGCAGTTCTTC.